This T cell receptor beta chain was obtained from a study of CD8 T cells in Susac syndrome. With random hexamers, reverse transcription was performed on about 0.45 to 1 ug of RNA. TCRdb called the immunoSEQ multiplex PCR reads again in MiXCR, with one record for every CDR3 protein. The profile shows roughly 250,000 distinct CDR3 sequences, 96% of them singletons. The patients with Susac syndrome satisfied recently defined diagnostic criteria for either definite or probable disease. V lost 0 bases and J 0 bases, leaving 6 bases between the germline ends. The germline gives CDR1 SGHAT, CDR2 FQNNGV. The CDR3 runs 16 residues. Notes on this clonotype: Its target is not known.

Study outcomes and limitations: Where Susac syndrome CD4+ T cell repertoires were concerned, no clonal expansion was evident.

The chain couples TRBV11-2 to TRBJ2-6; D remains ambiguous. The sequencing input was CD4+ T cells from PBMCs. This receptor was obtained from a human donor with Susac syndrome. Written as DNA, the CDR3 is TGTGCCAGCAGCTTAGATATCCACTCTGGGGCCAACGTCCTGACTTTC. It translates to CASSLDIHSGANVLTF.